This T cell receptor beta chain was recovered during a study of T cell changes during pregnancy in multiple sclerosis (dated by TCRdb to the late 2010s). In terms of the full investigation: In women with multiple sclerosis, the researchers looked at how the T cell repertoire shifted as pregnancy progressed.

The germline V gene supplies CDR1 KGHSH and CDR2 LQKENI. Cut back by 5 bases and 2 bases, the V and J ends lie 21 bases apart. The CDR3 spans 17 residues, from the cysteine through the phenylalanine. The read is trimmed to its CDR3 DNA, 51 bases read in frame from base 1. Remarks on this clone: It lacks a known antigen. Base qualities are not at hand, and no much larger clone is one base apart.

The library was produced with the immunoSEQ multiplex PCR assay. Sourced from immuneACCESS, this table was stored by TCRdb with only in-frame sequences that have V and J called. A share of the clones is absent; for the studies checked, an unresolved V gene accounts for under half, and the remainder has no known explanation. The sample table shows 70,000 or so clones, and 85% to 95% are seen once. 0.43% of the sample is held by the ten biggest clonotypes. The origin of this receptor is a female donor with multiple sclerosis, enrolled in a pregnancy study. Here the chain combines TRBV18 and TRBJ2-5; no D segment can be confidently identified. The sequencing here drew on CD4+ T cells from peripheral blood mononuclear cells, taken before pregnancy. The DNA is TGTGCCAGCTCATTTGCGAGGAATATATTCGCACAAGAGACCCAGTACTTC. Translated, this is CASSFARNIFAQETQYF.